The 13 T cell receptor beta chains below come from one sample, sequenced in a study of blood T cell repertoires in COVID-19. Only in-frame clones appear in the TCRdb table, and some are missing; sequencing was by immunoSEQ multiplex PCR. The data contain about 350,000 clones, about 88% of them seen just once; the ten biggest clones take up about 7.3%. Sequencing was carried out using peripheral blood. The receptors here all came from a woman in her seventies with COVID-19, enrolled during active disease.

The chain combines TRBV7-3 with TRBJ2-6, with 8 bases fitting TRBD1. The CDR3 runs 18 residues. The V and J ends lost 0 bases and 0 bases, in that order; junction bases with no gene match: 4. Germline values: CDR1 SGHTA, CDR2 FQGTGA. The CDR3 nucleotides read TGTGCCAGCAGCTTAACCGGGACAGGCAGCTCTGGGGCCAACGTCCTGACTTTC. Protein sequence: CASSLTGTGSSGANVLTF.

V usage is TRBV4-1 and J usage is TRBJ2-6, with TRBD1 as a possible D gene (6 bases). CDR3 length: 16 amino acids. The ends were cut back, 4 bases at V and 2 bases at J, with 12 bases in the middle. The germline V gene has CDR1 MGHRA and CDR2 YSYEKL. CDR3 DNA sequence: TGCGCCAGCAGCCCCGCAGGGGTTGCTGGGGCCAACGTCCTGACTTTC. The encoded protein is CASSPAGVAGANVLTF.

The rearrangement links TRBV9 to TRBJ2-2, with 8 nucleotides matching TRBD1. The CDR3 has 14 amino acids. Germline V gene lookup returns CDR1 SGDLS and CDR2 YYNGEE. V lost 3 bases and J lost 5; bases outside the gene matches: 3. The CDR3 loop is CASSGTGWTGELFF. DNA of the CDR3: TGTGCCAGCAGCGGGACAGGGTGGACCGGGGAGCTGTTTTTT.

This rearrangement joins TRBV18 to TRBJ1-6, with 7 bases lining up with TRBD1. Germline V CDR1 and CDR2: KGHSH, LQKENI. Trimming at V came to 4 bases and at J to 5 bases, leaving 8 bases not matched to a gene. The CDR3 is 16 amino acids. In DNA form, the CDR3 reads TGTGCCAGCTCACTTTACAGGGGCGCGGATAATTCACCCCTCCACTTT. Translating gives CASSLYRGADNSPLHF.

The J gene is TRBJ1-4, the V gene TRBV2; 7 nucleotides match TRBD1. In germline, CDR1 is SNHLY, CDR2 FYNNEI. The CDR3 is 15 amino acids. V was clipped by 4 bases and J by 3 bases; unmatched bases: 5. This CDR3 reads CASSGTGVANEKLFF. CDR3 nucleotides: TGTGCCAGCAGTGGAACAGGGGTTGCTAATGAAAAACTGTTTTTT. Complete variable domain (other parts from reference TRBV2 and TRBJ1-4): EPEVTQTPSHQVTQMGQEVILRCVPISNHLYFYWYRQILGQKVEFLVSFYNNEISEKSEIFDDQFSVERPDGSNFTLKIRSTKLEDSAMYFCASSGTGVANEKLFFGSGTQLSVL.

V is TRBV3-1 (or the pseudogene TRBV3-2) and J is TRBJ1-2, with D maybe TRBD1 (6 bases). Trimming took off 0 bases at V and 4 bases at J, with 15 bases between the two ends. CDR3 length equals 16 residues. Germline V gives CDR1 LGHDT, CDR2 YNNKEL (reference sequence). Here the CDR3 DNA reads TGTGCCAGCAGCCAAGATCCGTCGGGGGGCGTCTATGGCTACACCTTC. This translates into CASSQDPSGGVYGYTF.

CDR3 amino acids: CASNTGQGHQPQHF. CDR3 sequence (DNA): TGTGCCAGCAACACGGGACAGGGACATCAGCCCCAGCATTTT. The chain couples TRBV28 to TRBJ1-5, with 9 bases matching TRBD1. Germline CDR1 reads MDHEN; CDR2 reads SYDVKM. There are 14 residues in the CDR3. Germline trimming cut 7 bases from V and 5 bases from J; bases unmatched to any gene: 6.

This chain links TRBV29-1 with TRBJ2-6; D is perhaps TRBD1 (8 bases). CDR3 length: 13 amino acids. V shed 5 bases and J shed 8 bases, with 13 bases lying between them. Germline V lookup: CDR1 SQVTM, CDR2 ANQGSEA. CDR3: CSVTGGVTNVLTF. For the CDR3, the DNA is TGCAGCGTTACAGGGGGGGTGACCAACGTCCTGACTTTC.

This chain uses TRBV9 with TRBJ1-1, with TRBD1 matching 8 bases. The CDR3 covers 14 residues. The trim removed 4 bases at V and 3 bases at J, leaving 5 bases unmatched. CDR1 SGDLS and CDR2 YYNGEE come from the germline V gene. The CDR3 bases are TGTGCCAGCAGCCCCTCAGGGGGCTACACTGAAGCTTTCTTT. This gives the protein CASSPSGGYTEAFF.

The gene calls are TRBV12-3 or TRBV12-4 and TRBJ1-1; D call uncertain. The length of the CDR3 is 13 residues. Trimming removed 4 bases at V and 11 bases at J, with 17 bases between. The DNA for the CDR3 is TGTGCCAGCAGTTCTGAGGTCGAGGTTGCCGCTTTCTTT. Amino acid sequence: CASSSEVEVAAFF.

J is TRBJ2-1 and V is TRBV9; 8 bases fit TRBD1. The ends lost 4 bases at V and 7 bases at J; junction bases unmatched: 10. The CDR3 covers 15 residues. In germline, CDR1 is SGDLS, CDR2 YYNGEE. The CDR3 region has the DNA TGTGCCAGCAGCTTACTTGGACAGGGTTGGAATGAGCAGTTCTTC. Amino acid sequence: CASSLLGQGWNEQFF.

This clone was counted once. The rearrangement uses TRBV28 and TRBJ2-7, with TRBD2 as a possible D gene (5 bases). The CDR3 loop spans 12 amino acids. Germline V gene data show CDR1 as MDHEN and CDR2 as SYDVKM. Trimming removed 3 bases at V and 3 bases at J, with 6 bases between. The CDR3 nucleotides read TGTGCCAGCAGTTTCGGGGACTACGAGCAGTACTTC. It translates to CASSFGDYEQYF.

This chain uses TRBV7-2 with TRBJ2-1; 8 bases line up with TRBD1. The germline CDR1 and CDR2 sequences are SGHTA and FQGNSA. The junction had 4 bases not matched to a gene; V was cut back by 1 base and J by 8 bases. This CDR3 is 14 amino acids long. In DNA, the CDR3 is TGTGCCAGCAGCTTAGTTGCAGGGGGCTATGAGCAGTTCTTC. Protein sequence: CASSLVAGGYEQFF.